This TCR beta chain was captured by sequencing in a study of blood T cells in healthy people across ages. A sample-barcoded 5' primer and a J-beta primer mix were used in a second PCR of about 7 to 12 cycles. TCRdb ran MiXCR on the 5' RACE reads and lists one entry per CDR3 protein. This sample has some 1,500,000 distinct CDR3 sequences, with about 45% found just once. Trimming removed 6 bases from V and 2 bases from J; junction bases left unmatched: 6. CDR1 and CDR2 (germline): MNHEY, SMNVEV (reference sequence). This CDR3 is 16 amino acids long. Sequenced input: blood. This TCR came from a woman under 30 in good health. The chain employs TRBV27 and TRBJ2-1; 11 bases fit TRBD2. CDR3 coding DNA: TGTGCCAGCAGCATAGCGGGGGGGAACCCCTACAATGAGCAGTTCTTC. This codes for CASSIAGGNPYNEQFF.